One sample yielded the 12 T cell receptor beta chains listed below, sequenced in a study of blood T cell repertoires in COVID-19. Libraries were prepared by immunoSEQ multiplex PCR; TCRdb keeps only in-frame clonotypes and omits some of them. Of around 200,000 clones detected, roughly nine tenths appear once; the ten largest clones hold roughly 2.2%. The specimen sequenced was peripheral blood. These receptors came from a woman in her forties or fifties with acute or convalescent COVID-19.

The rearrangement uses TRBV5-1 and TRBJ1-1; 12 nucleotides line up with TRBD1. CDR3 length: 16 residues. V was pared by 4 bases and J by 7 bases, with 11 bases of the junction left unmatched. CDR1 and CDR2 (germline): SGHRS, YFSETQ. Here the CDR3 reads CASSTGSGTGGREAFF. The CDR3 bases are TGCGCCAGCAGCACAGGATCCGGGACAGGGGGCCGTGAAGCTTTCTTT.

This clone has more than one count but fewer than ten. The V call is TRBV18, the J call TRBJ1-4; weak D call: TRBD1 (5 bases). This CDR3 has 15 amino acids. Trimming pared 5 bases from V and 8 bases from J, leaving 18 bases between. Germline V lookup: CDR1 KGHSH, CDR2 LQKENI. This CDR3 is CASSTGLPLEEKLFF. The DNA of the CDR3 is TGTGCCAGCTCAACGGGACTTCCTTTAGAGGAAAAACTGTTTTTT.

The chain joins TRBV6-5 to TRBJ1-4, with no clear D. The CDR3 extends over 14 amino acids. The V gene's germline CDR1 is MNHEY and CDR2 SVGAGI. Trimming cost V 4 bases and J 8 bases, with 14 bases left between them. In nucleotides, the CDR3 is TGTGCCAGCAGTTCCCGGGGAAGAGGCGAAAAACTGTTTTTT. It yields the protein CASSSRGRGEKLFF.

This rearrangement joins TRBV21-1 to TRBJ1-5; the table's D call, TRBD1, has no DNA check behind it. TRBV21-1 is listed as a pseudogene. The CDR3 contains 17 residues. CDR3 sequence reads: CASSSPMGTGCNQPQHF. The DNA for the CDR3 is TGTGCCAGCAGCTCCCCGATGGGGACAGGATGCAATCAGCCCCAGCATTTT.

About this clone: At the DNA level, this CDR3 is encoded by other sequences in the same sample as well. The rearrangement uses TRBV9 and TRBJ2-3; TRBD1 agrees at 8 bases. This CDR3 is 15 amino acids long. Germline CDR1 SGDLS, CDR2 YYNGEE. J gave up 3 bases and V 0 bases, and 3 bases lay outside the gene matches. CDR3 region: CASSVAGGLTDTQYF. As DNA, the CDR3 is TGTGCCAGCAGCGTAGCAGGGGGCTTGACAGATACGCAGTATTTT.

This rearrangement joins TRBV11-3 to TRBJ2-1; the D gene is possibly TRBD2 (5 bases). Germline CDR1 and CDR2: SGHNT and YENEEA. CDR3 length: 16 residues. Between the trimmed V and J ends, which lost 4 bases and 4 bases, there was a span of 17 bases. CDR3 DNA sequence: TGTGCCAGCAGCTCTCTCCTAGCCCGAATGTACAATGAGCAGTTCTTC. Encoded protein: CASSSLLARMYNEQFF.

This clone was counted a single time. The chain employs TRBV7-9 and TRBJ1-1; 9 bases are a match to TRBD1. The CDR3 is 15 amino acids. The germline gives CDR1 SEHNR, CDR2 FQNEAQ (reference sequence). With V trimmed by 1 base and J by 3 bases, 3 bases remained unmatched. DNA of the CDR3: TGTGCCAGCAGCTTAGGGGGACAGGGATACACTGAAGCTTTCTTT. It translates to CASSLGGQGYTEAFF.

The chain has TRBV27 and TRBJ2-7, with D hard to call. CDR3 length: 13 amino acids. Trimming removed 5 bases at V and 2 bases at J, with 10 bases between. CDR1 is MNHEY and CDR2 is SMNVEV in the germline V gene (reference sequence). The DNA of the CDR3 is TGTGCCAGCAGTAGACGACAAACCTACGAGCAGTACTTC. It is translated as CASSRRQTYEQYF.

The sample holds a few counts of this clone. The rearrangement uses TRBV6-5 and TRBJ2-4, with D tentatively TRBD1 (6 bases). In germline, CDR1 is MNHEY, CDR2 SVGAGI. Trimming took off 2 bases at V and 16 bases at J, with 18 bases between the two ends. The CDR3 contains 13 residues. CDR3 sequence: CASSYKERDTHYF. The CDR3 DNA reads as TGTGCCAGCAGTTACAAGGAGAGGGACACCCATTACTTC.

The chain recombines TRBV7-6 with TRBJ2-7; 12 nucleotides align to TRBD1. Per the germline V gene, CDR1 is SGHVS and CDR2 is FNYEAQ. This CDR3 is built from 18 residues. V trimming: 5 bases; J trimming: 4 bases; junction bases outside the gene matches: 15. The CDR3 here is CASSPDSGTGGGWYEQYF. CDR3 sequence (DNA): TGTGCCAGCAGCCCAGACTCCGGGACAGGGGGCGGGTGGTACGAGCAGTACTTC.

This clone was detected a few times. The chain has TRBV11-2 and TRBJ2-7, with 8 bases fitting TRBD2. Looked up from germline, CDR1 is SGHAT and CDR2 is FQNNGV. Trimming at V came to 1 base and at J to 4 bases, leaving 3 bases not matched to a gene. There are 14 residues in the CDR3. CDR3 sequence: CASSLAASGYEQYF. The CDR3 DNA follows: TGTGCCAGCAGCTTAGCGGCTAGCGGGTACGAGCAGTACTTC.

The chain links TRBV25-1 to TRBJ2-2; 11 nucleotides align to TRBD2. There are 15 residues in the CDR3. Germline V CDR1 and CDR2: MGHDK, SYGVNS. J lost 1 base, V lost 7 bases, and 2 bases had no gene match. CDR3 in amino acids: CASTGLAGNTGELFF. CDR3 DNA sequence: TGTGCCAGCACAGGACTAGCGGGGAACACCGGGGAGCTGTTTTTT.